The next 2 T cell receptor beta chains were all read from a single sample in a study of blood T cell repertoires in COVID-19. The table came from immunoSEQ multiplex PCR; TCRdb's copy has only in-frame clones and leaves some out. The repertoire consists of some 270,000 clones, with approximately 83% occurring once and the leading ten covering 11%. Sequencing used peripheral blood. Source of these receptors: a woman in her seventies with acute or convalescent COVID-19.

There are a few counts of this clone. V and J are TRBV18 and TRBJ1-1; D perhaps matches TRBD1 (5 bases). CDR1 is KGHSH and CDR2 is LQKENI in the germline V gene. This CDR3 contains 14 residues. Trimming shortened V by 2 bases and J by 4 bases, and 11 bases separated the two germline ends. The CDR3 here is CASSPGAIRTEAFF. The CDR3, as DNA: TGTGCCAGCTCACCAGGGGCTATTCGCACTGAAGCTTTCTTT.

The genes are TRBV15 and TRBJ1-6; no reliable D call. V was shortened by 1 base and J by 13 bases, with 8 bases between the two germline ends. Per germline, CDR1 LNHNV and CDR2 YYDKDF (reference sequence). The CDR3 sequence is 12 residues long. CDR3 bases: TGTGCCACCAGCAGAGGGAGGGATCCCCTCCACTTT. Its protein product is CATSRGRDPLHF.